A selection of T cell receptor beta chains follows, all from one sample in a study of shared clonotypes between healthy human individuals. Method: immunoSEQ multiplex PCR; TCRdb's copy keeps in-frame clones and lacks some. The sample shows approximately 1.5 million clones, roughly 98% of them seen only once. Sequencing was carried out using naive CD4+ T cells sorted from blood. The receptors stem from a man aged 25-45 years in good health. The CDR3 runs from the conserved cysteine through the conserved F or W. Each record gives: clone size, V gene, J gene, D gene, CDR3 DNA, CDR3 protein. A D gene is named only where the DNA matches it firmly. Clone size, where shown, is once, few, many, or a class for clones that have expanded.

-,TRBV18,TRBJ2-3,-,TGTGCCAGCTCACCACCTTCACAGCGCACAGATACGCAGTATTTT,CASSPPSQRTDTQYF
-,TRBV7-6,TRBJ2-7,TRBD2,TGTGCCAGCAGCTTAGGGCCGGGACTAGCGGGAAAAACCTCTGGGACCTACGAGCAGTACTTC,CASSLGPGLAGKTSGTYEQYF
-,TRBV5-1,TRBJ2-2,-,TGCGCCAGCAGCTTTGTTCAGGACGGGGAGCTGTTTTTT,CASSFVQDGELFF
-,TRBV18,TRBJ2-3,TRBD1,TGTGCCAGCTCAGCCGGGACAGGGGCGGGAGATACGCAGTATTTT,CASSAGTGAGDTQYF
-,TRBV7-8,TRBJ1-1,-,TGTGCCAGCAGCGTTTCCGGGACAAACACTGAAGCTTTCTTT,CASSVSGTNTEAFF
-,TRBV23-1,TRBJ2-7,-,TGCGCCAGCAGTCAAGTTGATCCCCCTGCAAGGGACTACGAGCAGTACTTC,CASSQVDPPARDYEQYF
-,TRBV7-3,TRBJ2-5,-,TGTGCCAGCAGCTTAGCGGCCCAAGAGACCCAGTACTTC,CASSLAAQETQYF
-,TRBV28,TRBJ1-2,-,-,CASSILAGGPNYGYTF
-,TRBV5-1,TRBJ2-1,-,TGCGCCAGCAGTCCGAAATGGGATGAGCAGTTCTTC,CASSPKWDEQFF
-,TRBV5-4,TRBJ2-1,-,TGTGCCAGCAGCTTGGGGGGGCTCAACTCCTACAATGAGCAGTTCTTC,CASSLGGLNSYNEQFF
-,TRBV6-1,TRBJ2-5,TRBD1,TGTGCCAGCAGTGCGGACAGGCGAGAGACCCAGTACTTC,CASSADRRETQYF
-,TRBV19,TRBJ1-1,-,TGTGCCAGTAGTTCTTACGGGCAGATTAACACTGAAGCTTTCTTT,CASSSYGQINTEAFF
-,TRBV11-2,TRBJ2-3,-,TGTGCCAGCAGCTTAACAGCAGCACCTACAGATACGCAGTATTTT,CASSLTAAPTDTQYF
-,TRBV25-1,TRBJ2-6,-,TGTGCCAGCAGTGAGTCAGCCTCTGGGGCCAACGTCCTGACTTTC,CASSESASGANVLTF
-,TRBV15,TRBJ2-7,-,TGTGCCACCAGTCAGTTATACTACGAGCAGTACTTC,CATSQLYYEQYF
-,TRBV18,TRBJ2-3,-,TGTGCCAGCTCCCCAGAATCACACGCAGATACGCAGTATTTT,CASSPESHADTQYF
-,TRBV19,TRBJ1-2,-,TGTGCCAGTAGTCCCCCCTCCTATGGCTACACCTTC,CASSPPSYGYTF
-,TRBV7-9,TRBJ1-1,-,TGTGCCAGCAGCCCTAGGACAGATTTGAACACTGAAGCTTTCTTT,CASSPRTDLNTEAFF
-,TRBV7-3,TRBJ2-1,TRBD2,TGTGCCAGCAGCTTAAAGTCTGGGGGAGGGAGCGGGAGGAGCAATGAGCAGTTCTTC,CASSLKSGGGSGRSNEQFF
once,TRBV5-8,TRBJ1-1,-,TGTGCCAGCAGCCGGCTCGGGGGGGAGACTGAAGCTTTCTTT,CASSRLGGETEAFF
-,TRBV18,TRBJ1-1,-,TGTGCCAGCTCACCACCGAACAGGGAGGCTGAAGCTTTCTTT,CASSPPNREAEAFF
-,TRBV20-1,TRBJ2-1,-,TGCAGTCTACAAGATGTCCATGAGCAGTTCTTC,CSLQDVHEQFF
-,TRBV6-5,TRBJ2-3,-,TGTGCCAGCAGTTACACCTTTGGGGAGGATACGCAGTATTTT,CASSYTFGEDTQYF
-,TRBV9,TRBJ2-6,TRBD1,TGTGCCAGCAGCGTGAGACCGGGACAGGCGTACTCTGGGGCCAACGTCCTGACTTTC,CASSVRPGQAYSGANVLTF
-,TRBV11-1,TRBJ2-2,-,TGTGCCAGCAGCGGATCCTACCGGGAAGACACCGGGGAGCTGTTTTTT,CASSGSYREDTGELFF
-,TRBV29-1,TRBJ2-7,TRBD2,TGCAGCGTTCGGACTAGCGGGAGCTACGAGCAGTACTTC,CSVRTSGSYEQYF
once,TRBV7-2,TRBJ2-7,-,TGTGCCAGCAGCTTCTTCTCCTACGAGCAGTACTTC,CASSFFSYEQYF
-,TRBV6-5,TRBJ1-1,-,TGTGCCAGCAGATTAGACCCCACGGACACTGAAGCTTTCTTT,CASRLDPTDTEAFF
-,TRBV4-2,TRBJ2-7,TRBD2,TGTGCCAGCAGCCAAGGGACTAGCGAGACCTACGAGCAGTACTTC,CASSQGTSETYEQYF
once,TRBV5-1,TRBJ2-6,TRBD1,TGCGCCAGCAGCTTGGATGGGACAGCTACTGGGGCCAACGTCCTGACTTTC,CASSLDGTATGANVLTF
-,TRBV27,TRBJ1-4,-,TGTGCCAGCAGTTTAGAACGCCCGGGAGGAAAACTGTTTTTT,CASSLERPGGKLFF
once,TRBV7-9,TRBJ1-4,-,TGTGCCAGCAGCTTAGGATGGGGGGGCACTAATGAAAAACTGTTTTTT,CASSLGWGGTNEKLFF
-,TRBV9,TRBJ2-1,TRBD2,TGTGCCAGCAGCGTAGTGACTAGCGGCAATGAGCAGTTCTTC,CASSVVTSGNEQFF
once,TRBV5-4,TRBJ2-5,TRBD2,TGTGCCAGCAGCCTAGGACTAGCGGGAGGGCCTTGGAGGGTAGAGACCCAGTACTTC,CASSLGLAGGPWRVETQYF
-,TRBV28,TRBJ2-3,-,TGTGCCAGCAGTGACAGGACAGATACGCAGTATTTT,CASSDRTDTQYF
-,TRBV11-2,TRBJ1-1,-,TGTGCCAGCCGGCAGATAGGGAGCACTGAAGCTTTCTTT,CASRQIGSTEAFF
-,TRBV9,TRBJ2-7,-,TGTGCCAGCAGCGTAGCTACGGGGTCCTACGAGCAGTACTTC,CASSVATGSYEQYF
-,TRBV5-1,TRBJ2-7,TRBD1,TGCGCCAGCAGCTTGGATGCAGGGGGCATCGGCTCCTGGCAGTACTTC,CASSLDAGGIGSWQYF
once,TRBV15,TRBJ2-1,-,TGTGCCACCAGCAGACTTAGCGGTAGCTCCTACAATGAGCAGTTCTTC,CATSRLSGSSYNEQFF
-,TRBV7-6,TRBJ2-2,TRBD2,TGTGCCAGCAGCTTAGACGGGAGGGACACCGGGGAGCTGTTTTTT,CASSLDGRDTGELFF
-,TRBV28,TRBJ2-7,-,TGTGCCAGCAGAACAGCCAACTACGAGCAGTACTTC,CASRTANYEQYF
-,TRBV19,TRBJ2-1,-,TGTGCCAGTGGACCCTTAAGCTCCTACAATGAGCAGTTCTTC,CASGPLSSYNEQFF
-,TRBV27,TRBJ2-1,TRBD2,TGTGCCAGCAGTATGGGACTAGCGGGAGGGCCCCCGGGTGAGCAGTTCTTC,CASSMGLAGGPPGEQFF
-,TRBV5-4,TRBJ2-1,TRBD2,TGTGCCAGCAGCTCGGGAGGTCAGGAGGGGGAGCAGTTCTTC,CASSSGGQEGEQFF
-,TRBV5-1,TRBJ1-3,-,TGCGCCAGCAGCGTGGCCCCTCGGGGGCACCTTTCTGGAAACACCATATATTTT,CASSVAPRGHLSGNTIYF
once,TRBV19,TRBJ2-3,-,TGTGCCAGTAGTGGCCACAATCTAGATACGCAGTATTTT,CASSGHNLDTQYF
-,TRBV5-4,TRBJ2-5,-,TGTGCCAGCAGCTTACCACAAGAGACCCAGTACTTC,CASSLPQETQYF
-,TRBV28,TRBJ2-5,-,TGTGCCAGCAACCTCAATGGAGAGACCCAGTACTTC,CASNLNGETQYF
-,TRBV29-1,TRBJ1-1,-,TGCAGCGTGGGGGCATTGAACACTGAAGCTTTCTTT,CSVGALNTEAFF
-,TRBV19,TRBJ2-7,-,TGTGCCAGTAGTATACTCCCGGGCCCCTCCGGGGAGCAGTACTTC,CASSILPGPSGEQYF
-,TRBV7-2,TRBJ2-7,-,TGTGCCAGCAGCTTAGTCCTTCGGACAGCAAACTCCTACGAGCAGTACTTC,CASSLVLRTANSYEQYF
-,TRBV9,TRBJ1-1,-,TGTGCCAGCAGCCCTCAGGCGGGGGGCGGAACTGAAGCTTTCTTT,CASSPQAGGGTEAFF
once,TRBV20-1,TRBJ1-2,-,TGCAGTGCTACGACCGCCTATGGCTACACCTTC,CSATTAYGYTF
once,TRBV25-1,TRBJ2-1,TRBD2,TGTGCCAGCAGTGATAGGCTAGGGACTAGGCAGAGGCTTGAGCAGTTCTTC,CASSDRLGTRQRLEQFF
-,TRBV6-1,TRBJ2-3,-,TGTGCCAGCAGTGAACTAACGGATACGCAGTATTTT,CASSELTDTQYF
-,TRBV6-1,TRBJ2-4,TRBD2,TGTGCCAGCAGTGAATCCGGGACTAGCGGCAACATTCAGTACTTC,CASSESGTSGNIQYF
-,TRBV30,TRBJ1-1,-,TGTGCCTGGAGTGTATCCAGGTTTGACACTGAAGCTTTCTTT,CAWSVSRFDTEAFF
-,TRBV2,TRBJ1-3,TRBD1,TGTGCCAGCAGTGAATCCCGGACAGGGGCCTTTCCCATATATTTT,CASSESRTGAFPIYF
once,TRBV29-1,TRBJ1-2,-,TGCAGCGTTGATCCTTTGGGTTTAGGGGGCTACACCTTC,CSVDPLGLGGYTF
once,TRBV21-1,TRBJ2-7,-,TGTGCCAGCAGCCTTGCAGCACCGCTATCCTACGAGCAGTACTTC,CASSLAAPLSYEQYF